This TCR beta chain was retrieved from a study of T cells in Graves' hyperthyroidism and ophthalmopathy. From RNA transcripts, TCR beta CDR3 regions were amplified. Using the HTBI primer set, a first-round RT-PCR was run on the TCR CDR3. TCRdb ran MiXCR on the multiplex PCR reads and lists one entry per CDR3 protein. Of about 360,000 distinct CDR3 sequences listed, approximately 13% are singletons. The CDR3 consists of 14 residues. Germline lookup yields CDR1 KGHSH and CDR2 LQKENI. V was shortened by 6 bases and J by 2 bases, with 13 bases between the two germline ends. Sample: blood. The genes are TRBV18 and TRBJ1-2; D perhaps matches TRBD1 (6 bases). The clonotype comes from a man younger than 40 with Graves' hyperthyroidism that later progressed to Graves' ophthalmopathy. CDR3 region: CASSRGESNYGYTF. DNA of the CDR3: TGTGCCAGCTCCAGGGGAGAGTCGAACTATGGCTACACCTTC.